This entry features one T cell receptor (beta chain) sequence. Its antigen remains unidentified. Assay: immunoSEQ multiplex PCR; the TCRdb copy retains only in-frame clones and omits some. The repertoire holds under 2.5 million clones, with about nine tenths as singletons. The source of the sample is a study of shared clonotypes between healthy human individuals. Findings and limits, study-wide: Naive CD4 clonotype sharing across a few donors was about 5%.

Input material: naive CD4+ T cells from PBMCs. Subset given: CD45RA+ positively selected. The sequence came from a man aged 18-30 years in good health. Some clones in this sample may be carry-over from other donors' samples.

The CDR3 nucleotides are TGTGCCAGTAAACCGGATAGGGGTGTAGATACGCAGTATTTT. Translation gives CASKPDRGVDTQYF. The chain combines TRBV5-4 with TRBJ2-3; TRBD1 is a possible D gene (5 bases). The CDR3 loop spans 14 amino acids. Germline CDR1 reads SGHNT; CDR2 reads YYREEE (reference sequence). The V and J ends lost 8 bases and 5 bases respectively, with 18 bases between them.